This T cell receptor beta chain was captured by sequencing in a study of Ad26.COV2.S vaccination and SARS-CoV-2 variants. The data were produced by immunoSEQ multiplex PCR, yet TCRdb's version contains in-frame clones alone and is incomplete. The table includes around 320,000 clones, about 86% detected once. V was shortened by 4 bases and J by 5 bases, with 19 bases between the two germline ends. Germline values: CDR1 GTSNPN, CDR2 SVGIG (reference sequence). The CDR3 sequence is 15 residues long. Study-level points and caveats: Whether participants received vaccine or placebo, their non-spike TCR breadth was similar.

As to treatment: roughly 20 received Ad26.COV2.S at low or high dose, single or two shots; about 5 received placebo; per-sample allocation not given. Each sample was drawn 63 days after the first injection (of vaccine or placebo). Wuhan-strain SARS-CoV-2 spike was expressed by the Ad26 vector that made up the vaccine. Comment on this clone: The antigen remains unidentified.

The starting material was peripheral blood, obtained in a trial of Ad26.COV2.S vaccine versus placebo. The gene calls are TRBV30 and TRBJ2-3; TRBD2 is a possible D gene (6 bases). This clonotype was sampled from a person aged 18-60 years who received the Ad26.COV2.S COVID-19 vaccine or a placebo. Here the CDR3 DNA reads TGTGCCTGGACAGCCCCGCGGAGGGTAGGAGATACGCAGTATTTT. Protein product: CAWTAPRRVGDTQYF.